This T cell receptor beta chain was identified in a study of T-cell reconstitution after alpha-beta-depleted transplantation in children. This clonotype was found a few times. The authors prepared the TCRbeta library with unique molecular identifiers. TCRdb called the PCR reads again in MiXCR, with one record for every CDR3 protein. There are a few hundred thousand distinct CDR3 sequences in the sample; over 9% occur only once, and approximately 7.6% lies in the top ten. Per germline, CDR1 GTSNPN and CDR2 SVGIG (reference sequence). The V and J ends lost 2 bases and 5 bases, in that order; junction bases with no gene match: 6. This CDR3 is 15 amino acids long.

This TCR came from a boy in the first two years of life with acute myeloid leukemia, due to receive a stem cell transplant. Here the sequenced sample was PBMCs, taken before TCRalphabeta/CD19-depleted stem cell transplant. V is TRBV30 and J is TRBJ1-4; 9 bases are a match to TRBD1. Written as DNA, the CDR3 is TGTGCCTGGAGTCCAACAGGGGGCGAGAATGAAAAACTGTTTTTT. It codes for CAWSPTGGENEKLFF.